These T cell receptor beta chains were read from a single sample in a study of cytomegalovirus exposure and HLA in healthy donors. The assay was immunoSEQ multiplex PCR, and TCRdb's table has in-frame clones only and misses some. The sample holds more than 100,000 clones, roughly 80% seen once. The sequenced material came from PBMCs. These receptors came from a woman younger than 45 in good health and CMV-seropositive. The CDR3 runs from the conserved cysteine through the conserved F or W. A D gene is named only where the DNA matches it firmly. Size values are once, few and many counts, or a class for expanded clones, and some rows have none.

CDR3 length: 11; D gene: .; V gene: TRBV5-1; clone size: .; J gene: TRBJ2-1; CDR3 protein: CASSLFDEQFF; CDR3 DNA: TGCGCCAGCAGCTTGTTCGATGAGCAGTTCTTC
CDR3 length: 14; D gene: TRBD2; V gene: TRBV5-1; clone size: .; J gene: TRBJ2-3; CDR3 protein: CASSFGLDTDTQYF; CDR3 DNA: TGCGCCAGCAGCTTTGGACTAGACACAGATACGCAGTATTTT
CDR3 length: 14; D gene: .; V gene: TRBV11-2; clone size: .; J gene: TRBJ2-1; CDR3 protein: CASSSRTDYNEQFF; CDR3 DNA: TGTGCCAGCAGCTCACGGACAGACTACAATGAGCAGTTCTTC
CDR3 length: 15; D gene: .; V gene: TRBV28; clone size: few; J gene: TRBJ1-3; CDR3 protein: CASSLGGAGGNTIYF; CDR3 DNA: TGTGCCAGCAGTTTGGGGGGGGCTGGTGGAAACACCATATATTTT
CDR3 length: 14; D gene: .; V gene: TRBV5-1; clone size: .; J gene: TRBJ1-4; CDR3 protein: CASSLGQGNEKLFF; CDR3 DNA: TGCGCCAGCAGCTTGGGGCAGGGAAATGAAAAACTGTTTTTT
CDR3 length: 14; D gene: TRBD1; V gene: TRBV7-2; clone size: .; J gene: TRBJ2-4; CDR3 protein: CASSRRGQSNIQYF; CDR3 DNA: TGTGCCAGCAGCCGAAGGGGACAGTCAAACATTCAGTACTTC
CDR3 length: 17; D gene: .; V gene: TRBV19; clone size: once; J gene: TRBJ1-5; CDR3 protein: CASSIDKFGQGHQPQHF; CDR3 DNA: TGTGCCAGTAGTATAGATAAGTTCGGGCAGGGGCATCAGCCCCAGCATTTT
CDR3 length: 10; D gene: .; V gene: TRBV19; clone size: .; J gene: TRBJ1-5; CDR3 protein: CASSQGSQHF; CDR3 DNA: TGTGCCAGTAGTCAGGGCTCCCAGCATTTT
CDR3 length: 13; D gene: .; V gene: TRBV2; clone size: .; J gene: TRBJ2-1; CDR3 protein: CASRVGLNNEQFF; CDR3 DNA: TGTGCCAGCAGAGTTGGACTAAACAATGAGCAGTTCTTC
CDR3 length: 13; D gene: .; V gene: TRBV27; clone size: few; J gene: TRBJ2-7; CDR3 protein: CASSSASNYEQYF; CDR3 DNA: TGTGCCAGCAGTTCGGCTAGCAACTACGAGCAGTACTTC
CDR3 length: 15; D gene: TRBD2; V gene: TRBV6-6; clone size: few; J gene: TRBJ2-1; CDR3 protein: CASSHGLAGGNEQFF; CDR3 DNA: TGTGCCAGCAGTCACGGACTAGCGGGAGGGAATGAGCAGTTCTTC
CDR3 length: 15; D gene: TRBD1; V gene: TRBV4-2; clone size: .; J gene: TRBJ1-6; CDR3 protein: CASSPRQGGNSPLHF; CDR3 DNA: TGTGCCAGCAGCCCCCGACAGGGTGGCAATTCACCCCTCCACTTT
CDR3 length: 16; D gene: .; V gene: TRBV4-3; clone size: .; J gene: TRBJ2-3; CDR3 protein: CASSQYGSGASDTQYF; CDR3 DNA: TGCGCCAGCAGCCAATATGGCTCAGGGGCTAGCGATACGCAGTATTTT
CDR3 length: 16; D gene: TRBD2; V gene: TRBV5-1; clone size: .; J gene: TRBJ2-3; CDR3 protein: CASSVTSGGPRDTQYF; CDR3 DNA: TGCGCCAGCAGCGTGACTAGCGGGGGGCCTAGAGATACGCAGTATTTT
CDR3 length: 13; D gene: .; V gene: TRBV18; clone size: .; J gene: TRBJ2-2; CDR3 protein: CASSQGYTGELFF; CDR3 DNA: TGTGCCAGCTCACAGGGGTACACCGGGGAGCTGTTTTTT
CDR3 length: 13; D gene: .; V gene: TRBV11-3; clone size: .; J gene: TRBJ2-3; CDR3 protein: CASSLTSTDTQYF; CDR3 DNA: TGTGCCAGCAGCCTCACTAGCACAGATACGCAGTATTTT
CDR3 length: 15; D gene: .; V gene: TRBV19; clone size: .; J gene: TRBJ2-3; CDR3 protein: CASSRNREYTDTQYF; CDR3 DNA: TGTGCCAGTAGTAGGAACAGGGAATACACAGATACGCAGTATTTT
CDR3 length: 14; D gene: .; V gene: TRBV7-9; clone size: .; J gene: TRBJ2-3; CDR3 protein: CASSLVNGADTQYF; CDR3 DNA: TGTGCCAGCAGCTTAGTTAACGGGGCAGATACGCAGTATTTT
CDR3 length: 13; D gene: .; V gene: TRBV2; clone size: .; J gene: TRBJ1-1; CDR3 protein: CASRSRVFTEAFF; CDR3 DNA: TGTGCCAGCAGGTCCCGTGTGTTCACTGAAGCTTTCTTT
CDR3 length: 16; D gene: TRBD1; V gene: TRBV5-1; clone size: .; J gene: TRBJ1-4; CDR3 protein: CASSPGQGATNEKLFF; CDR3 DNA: TGCGCCAGCAGCCCGGGACAGGGGGCAACTAATGAAAAACTGTTTTTT
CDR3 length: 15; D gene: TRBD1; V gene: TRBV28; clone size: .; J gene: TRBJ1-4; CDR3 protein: CASSSMTGWSEKLFF; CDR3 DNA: TGTGCCAGCAGTTCAATGACAGGGTGGAGTGAAAAACTGTTTTTT
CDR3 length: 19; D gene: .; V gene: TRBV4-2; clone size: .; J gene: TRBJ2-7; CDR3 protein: CASSQMGGRSLSGSYEQYF; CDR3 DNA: TGTGCCAGCAGCCAAATGGGGGGAAGGAGTCTCTCGGGCTCCTACGAGCAGTACTTC
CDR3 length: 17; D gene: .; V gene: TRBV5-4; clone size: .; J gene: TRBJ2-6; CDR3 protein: CASSLGGGRSGANVLTF; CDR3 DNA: TGTGCCAGCAGCTTGGGGGGAGGACGCTCTGGGGCCAACGTCCTGACTTTC
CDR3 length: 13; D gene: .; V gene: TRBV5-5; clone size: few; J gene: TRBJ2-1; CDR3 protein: CASSLGTYNEQFF; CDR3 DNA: TGTGCCAGCAGCTTAGGGACATACAATGAGCAGTTCTTC
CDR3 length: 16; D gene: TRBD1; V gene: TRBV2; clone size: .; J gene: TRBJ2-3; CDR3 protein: CAGQPLQDRGSDTQYF; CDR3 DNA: TGTGCCGGACAGCCTCTGCAGGACAGGGGATCAGATACGCAGTATTTT
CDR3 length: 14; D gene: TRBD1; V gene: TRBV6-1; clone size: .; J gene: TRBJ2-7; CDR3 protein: CASRLDRGSYEQYF; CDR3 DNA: TGTGCCAGCAGGTTGGACAGGGGCTCCTACGAGCAGTACTTC
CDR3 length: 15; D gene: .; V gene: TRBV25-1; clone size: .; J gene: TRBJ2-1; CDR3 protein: CASSDLTGFVDEQFF; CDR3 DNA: TGTGCCAGCAGTGACCTAACGGGGTTTGTGGATGAGCAGTTCTTC
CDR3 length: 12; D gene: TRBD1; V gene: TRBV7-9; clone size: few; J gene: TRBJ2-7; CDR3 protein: CASSQDRGEQYF; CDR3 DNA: TGTGCCAGCAGCCAGGACAGGGGCGAGCAGTACTTC
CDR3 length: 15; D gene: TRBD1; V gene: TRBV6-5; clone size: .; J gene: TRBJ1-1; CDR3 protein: CASSSKTGLNTEAFF; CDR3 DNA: TGTGCCAGCTCCTCAAAGACAGGGTTGAACACTGAAGCTTTCTTT
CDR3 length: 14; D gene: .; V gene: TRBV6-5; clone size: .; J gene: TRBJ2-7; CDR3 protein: CASSYSQGSYEQYF; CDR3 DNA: TGTGCCAGCAGTTACTCTCAGGGCTCCTACGAGCAGTACTTC
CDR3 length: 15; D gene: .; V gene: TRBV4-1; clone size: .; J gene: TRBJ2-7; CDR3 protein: CASSQEWSGFYEQYF; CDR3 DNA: TGCGCCAGCAGCCAAGAGTGGTCGGGGTTCTACGAGCAGTACTTC
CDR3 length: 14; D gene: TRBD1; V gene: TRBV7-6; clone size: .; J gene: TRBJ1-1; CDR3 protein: CASSPQGANTEAFF; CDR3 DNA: TGTGCCAGCAGCCCACAGGGGGCGAACACTGAAGCTTTCTTT
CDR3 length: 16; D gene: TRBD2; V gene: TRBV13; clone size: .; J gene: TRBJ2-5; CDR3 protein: CASSGQHSGGRETQYF; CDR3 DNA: TGTGCCAGCAGCGGACAGCACAGCGGGGGGCGAGAGACCCAGTACTTC
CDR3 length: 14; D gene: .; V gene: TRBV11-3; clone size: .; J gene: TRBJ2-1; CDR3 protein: CASSLGQGGNEQFF; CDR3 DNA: TGTGCCAGCAGCTTAGGGCAGGGGGGCAATGAGCAGTTCTTC
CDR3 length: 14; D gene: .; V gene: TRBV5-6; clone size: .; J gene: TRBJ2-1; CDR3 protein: CASSPRLTYNEQFF; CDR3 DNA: TGTGCCAGCAGCCCCAGATTAACCTACAATGAGCAGTTCTTC
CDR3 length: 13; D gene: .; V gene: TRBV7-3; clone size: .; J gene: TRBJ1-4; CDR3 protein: CASSLGGGGKLFF; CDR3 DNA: TGTGCCAGCAGCTTAGGGGGGGGAGGGAAACTGTTTTTT
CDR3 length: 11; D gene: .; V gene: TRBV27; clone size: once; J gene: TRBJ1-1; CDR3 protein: CASFINTEAFF; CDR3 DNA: TGTGCCAGCTTTATTAACACTGAAGCTTTCTTT
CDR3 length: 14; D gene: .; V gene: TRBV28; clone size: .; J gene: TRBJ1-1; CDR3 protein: CASSPGRANTEAFF; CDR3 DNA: TGTGCCAGCAGTCCCGGGAGGGCAAACACTGAAGCTTTCTTT
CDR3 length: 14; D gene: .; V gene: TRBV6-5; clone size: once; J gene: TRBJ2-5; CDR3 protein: CASRIRGGEETQYF; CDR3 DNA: TGTGCCAGCAGGATCAGAGGAGGGGAAGAGACCCAGTACTTC
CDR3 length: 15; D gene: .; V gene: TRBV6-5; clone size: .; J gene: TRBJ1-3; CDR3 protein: CASRTGQQSGNTIYF; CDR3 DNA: TGTGCCAGCAGGACAGGACAGCAAAGTGGAAACACCATATATTTT
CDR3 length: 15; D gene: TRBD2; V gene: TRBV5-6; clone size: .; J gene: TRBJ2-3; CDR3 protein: CASSTSGGATDTQYF; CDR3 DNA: TGTGCCAGCAGCACTAGCGGGGGGGCCACAGATACGCAGTATTTT
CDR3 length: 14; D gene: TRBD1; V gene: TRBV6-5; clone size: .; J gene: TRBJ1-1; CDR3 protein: CASRTGTGGTEAFF; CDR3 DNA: TGTGCCAGCAGAACCGGGACAGGGGGGACTGAAGCTTTCTTT
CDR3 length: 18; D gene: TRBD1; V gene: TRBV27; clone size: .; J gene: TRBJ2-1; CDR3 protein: CASSFSSCPGQGRNEQFF; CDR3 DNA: TGTGCCAGCAGTTTTTCCTCCTGCCCGGGACAGGGAAGAAATGAGCAGTTCTTC